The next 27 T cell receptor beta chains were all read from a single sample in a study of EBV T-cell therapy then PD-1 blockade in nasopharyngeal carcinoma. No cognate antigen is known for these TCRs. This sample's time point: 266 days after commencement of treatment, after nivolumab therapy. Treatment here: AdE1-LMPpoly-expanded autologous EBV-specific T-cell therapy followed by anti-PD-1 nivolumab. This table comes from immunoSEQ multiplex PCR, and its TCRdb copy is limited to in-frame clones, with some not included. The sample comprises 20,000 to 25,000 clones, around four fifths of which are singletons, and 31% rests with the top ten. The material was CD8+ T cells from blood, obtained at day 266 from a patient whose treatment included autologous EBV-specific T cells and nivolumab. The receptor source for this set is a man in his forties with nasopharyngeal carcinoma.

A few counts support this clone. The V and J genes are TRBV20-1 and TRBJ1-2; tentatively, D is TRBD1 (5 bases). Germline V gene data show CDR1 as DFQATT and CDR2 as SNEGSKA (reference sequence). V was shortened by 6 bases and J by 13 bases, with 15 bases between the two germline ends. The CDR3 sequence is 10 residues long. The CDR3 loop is CSALMLGGTF. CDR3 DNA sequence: TGCAGTGCCCTCATGCTGGGGGGCACCTTC.

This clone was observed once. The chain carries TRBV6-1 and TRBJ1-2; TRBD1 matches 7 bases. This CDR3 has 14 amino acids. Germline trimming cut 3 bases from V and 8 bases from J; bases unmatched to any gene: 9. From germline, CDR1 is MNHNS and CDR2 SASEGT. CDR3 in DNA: TGTGCCAGCAGTGAGCAGACAGGGCGGGGAGGCTACACCTTC. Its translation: CASSEQTGRGGYTF.

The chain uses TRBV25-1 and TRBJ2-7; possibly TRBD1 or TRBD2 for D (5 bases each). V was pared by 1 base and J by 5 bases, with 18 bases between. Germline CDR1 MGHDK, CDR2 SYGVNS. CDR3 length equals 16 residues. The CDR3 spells CASSEFRVAGTNEQYF. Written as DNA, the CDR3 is TGTGCCAGCAGTGAATTTCGAGTGGCAGGGACCAACGAGCAGTACTTC.

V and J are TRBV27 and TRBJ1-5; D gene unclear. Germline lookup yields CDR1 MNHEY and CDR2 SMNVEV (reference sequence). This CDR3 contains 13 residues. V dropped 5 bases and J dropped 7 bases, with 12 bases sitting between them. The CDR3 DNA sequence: TGTGCCAGCAGTATCCACAGACTGCAGCCCCAGCATTTT. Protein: CASSIHRLQPQHF.

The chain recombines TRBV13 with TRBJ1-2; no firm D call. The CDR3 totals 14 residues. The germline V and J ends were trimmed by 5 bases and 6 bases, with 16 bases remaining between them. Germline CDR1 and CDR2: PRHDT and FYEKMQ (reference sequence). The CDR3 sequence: CASSQTVGPDGYTF. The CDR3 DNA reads TGTGCCAGCAGCCAGACTGTAGGACCTGATGGCTACACCTTC.

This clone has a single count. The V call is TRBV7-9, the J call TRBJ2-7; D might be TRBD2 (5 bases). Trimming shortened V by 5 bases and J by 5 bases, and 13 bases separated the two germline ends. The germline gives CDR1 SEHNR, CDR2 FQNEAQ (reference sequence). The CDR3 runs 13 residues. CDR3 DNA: TGTGCCAGCAGCCCTCCACTAGGGAACGAGCAGTACTTC. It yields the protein CASSPPLGNEQYF.

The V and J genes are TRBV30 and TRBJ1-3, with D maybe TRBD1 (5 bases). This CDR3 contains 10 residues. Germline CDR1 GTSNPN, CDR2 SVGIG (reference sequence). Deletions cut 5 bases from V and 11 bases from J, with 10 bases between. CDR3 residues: CAWERGAIYF. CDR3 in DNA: TGTGCCTGGGAGAGGGGAGCCATATATTTT.

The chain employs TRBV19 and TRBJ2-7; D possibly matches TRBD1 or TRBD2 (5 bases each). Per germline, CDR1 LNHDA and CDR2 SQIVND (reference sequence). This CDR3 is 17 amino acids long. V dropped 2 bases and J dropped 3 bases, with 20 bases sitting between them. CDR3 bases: TGTGCCAGTAGTATAAGTTGGGGACCCGCTGCGGGCTACGAGCAGTACTTC. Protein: CASSISWGPAAGYEQYF.

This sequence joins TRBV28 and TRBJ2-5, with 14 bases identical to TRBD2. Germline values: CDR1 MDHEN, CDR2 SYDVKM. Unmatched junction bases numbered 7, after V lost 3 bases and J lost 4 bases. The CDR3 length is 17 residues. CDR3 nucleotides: TGTGCCAGCAGTTTCAAGGGACTAGCGGGGGTGGGAGAGACCCAGTACTTC. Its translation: CASSFKGLAGVGETQYF.

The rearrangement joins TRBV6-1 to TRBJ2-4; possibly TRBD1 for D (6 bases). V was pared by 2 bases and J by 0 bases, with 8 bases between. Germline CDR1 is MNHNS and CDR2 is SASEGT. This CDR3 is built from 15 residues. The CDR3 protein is CASSEWDIAKNIQYF. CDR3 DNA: TGTGCCAGCAGTGAATGGGACATAGCCAAAAACATTCAGTACTTC.

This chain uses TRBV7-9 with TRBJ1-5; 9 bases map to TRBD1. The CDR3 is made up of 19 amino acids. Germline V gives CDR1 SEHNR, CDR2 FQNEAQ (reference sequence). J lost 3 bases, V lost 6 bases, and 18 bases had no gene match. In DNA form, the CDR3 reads TGTGCCAGCAGTTTCGTTCGGACAGGGGATACTTCTCACAATCAGCCCCAGCATTTT. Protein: CASSFVRTGDTSHNQPQHF.

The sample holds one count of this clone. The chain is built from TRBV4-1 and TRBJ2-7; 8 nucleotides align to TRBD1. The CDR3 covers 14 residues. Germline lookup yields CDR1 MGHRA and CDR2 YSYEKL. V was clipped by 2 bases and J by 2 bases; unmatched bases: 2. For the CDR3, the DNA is TGCGCCAGCAGCCAAAGGACAGGGCCCTACGAGCAGTACTTC. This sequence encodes CASSQRTGPYEQYF.

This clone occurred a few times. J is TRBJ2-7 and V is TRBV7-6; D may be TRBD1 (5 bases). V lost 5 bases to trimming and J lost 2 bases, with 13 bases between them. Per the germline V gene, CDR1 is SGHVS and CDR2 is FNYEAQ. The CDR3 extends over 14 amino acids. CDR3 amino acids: CASSQGSAAYEQYF. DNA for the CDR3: TGTGCCAGCAGCCAGGGATCGGCCGCCTACGAGCAGTACTTC.

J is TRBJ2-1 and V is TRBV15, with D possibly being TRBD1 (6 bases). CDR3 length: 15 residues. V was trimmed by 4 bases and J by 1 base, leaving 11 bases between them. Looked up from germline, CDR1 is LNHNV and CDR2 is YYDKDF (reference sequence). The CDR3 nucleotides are TGTGCCACCAGCACCGCAGGGGAATCCTACAATGAGCAGTTCTTC. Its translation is CATSTAGESYNEQFF. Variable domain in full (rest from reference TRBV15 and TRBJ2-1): DAMVIQNPRYQVTQFGKPVTLSCSQTLNHNVMYWYQQKSSQAPKLLFHYYDKDFNNEADTPDNFQSRRPNTSFCFLDIRSPGLGDTAMYLCATSTAGESYNEQFFGPGTRLTVL.

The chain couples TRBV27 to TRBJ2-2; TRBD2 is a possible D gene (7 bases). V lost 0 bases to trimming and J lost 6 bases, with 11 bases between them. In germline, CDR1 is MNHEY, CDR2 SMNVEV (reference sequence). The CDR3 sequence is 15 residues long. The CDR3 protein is CASSLSGGAPGELFF. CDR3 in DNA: TGTGCCAGCAGTTTATCGGGGGGGGCGCCCGGGGAGCTGTTTTTT.

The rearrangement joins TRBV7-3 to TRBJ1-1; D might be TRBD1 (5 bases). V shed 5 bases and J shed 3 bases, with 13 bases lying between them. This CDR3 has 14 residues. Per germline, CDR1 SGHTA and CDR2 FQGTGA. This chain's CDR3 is CASSPTVRDTEAFF. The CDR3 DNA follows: TGTGCCAGCAGCCCGACAGTGAGGGACACTGAAGCTTTCTTT.

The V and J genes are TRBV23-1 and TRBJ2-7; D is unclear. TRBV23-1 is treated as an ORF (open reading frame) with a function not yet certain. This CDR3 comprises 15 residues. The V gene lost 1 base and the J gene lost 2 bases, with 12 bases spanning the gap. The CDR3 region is CASSQLVDGAYEQYF. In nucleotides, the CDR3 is TGCGCCAGCAGTCAATTAGTCGACGGAGCCTACGAGCAGTACTTC.

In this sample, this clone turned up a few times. The CDR3 DNA is TGTGCCAGCAGCTCCACCGGGGCCCCCAATCAGCCCCAGCATTTT. Amino acid sequence: CASSSTGAPNQPQHF. The genes are TRBV11-1 and TRBJ1-5, with D possibly TRBD1 on 5 matching bases. CDR3 size: 15 residues. The V and J ends lost 4 bases and 3 bases respectively, with 13 bases between them. Germline values: CDR1 SGHAT, CDR2 FQDESV (reference sequence). Drawing the rest from reference TRBV11-1 and TRBJ1-5, the complete variable domain is EAEVAQSPRYKITEKSQAVAFWCDPISGHATLYWYRQILGQGPELLVQFQDESVVDDSQLPKDRFSAERLKGVDSTLKIQPAELGDSAMYLCASSSTGAPNQPQHFGDGTRLSIL.

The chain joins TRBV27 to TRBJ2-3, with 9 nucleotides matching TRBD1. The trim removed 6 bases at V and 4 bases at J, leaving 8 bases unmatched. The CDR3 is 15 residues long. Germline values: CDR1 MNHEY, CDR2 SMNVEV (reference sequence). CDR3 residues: CASSPGTGSADTQYF. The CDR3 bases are TGTGCCAGCAGCCCCGGGACAGGGTCTGCAGATACGCAGTATTTT.

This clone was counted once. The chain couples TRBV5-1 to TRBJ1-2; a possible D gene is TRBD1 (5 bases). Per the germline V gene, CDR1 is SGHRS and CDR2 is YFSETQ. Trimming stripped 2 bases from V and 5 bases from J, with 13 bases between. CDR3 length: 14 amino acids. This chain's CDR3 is CASSLTGAKYGYTF. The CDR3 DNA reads TGCGCCAGCAGCTTAACTGGGGCCAAATATGGCTACACCTTC.

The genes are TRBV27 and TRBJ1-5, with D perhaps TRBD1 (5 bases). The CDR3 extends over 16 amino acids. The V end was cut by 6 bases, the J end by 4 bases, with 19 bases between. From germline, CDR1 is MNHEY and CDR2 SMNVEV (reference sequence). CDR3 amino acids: CASSFSTGTENQPQHF. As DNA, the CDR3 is TGTGCCAGCAGCTTTTCGACCGGGACGGAGAATCAGCCCCAGCATTTT.

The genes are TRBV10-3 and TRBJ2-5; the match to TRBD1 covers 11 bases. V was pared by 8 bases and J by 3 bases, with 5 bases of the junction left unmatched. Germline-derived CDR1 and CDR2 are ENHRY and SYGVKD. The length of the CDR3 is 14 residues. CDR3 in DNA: TGTGCCATCTCGGACAGGGGGCTGGAAGAGACCCAGTACTTC. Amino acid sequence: CAISDRGLEETQYF.

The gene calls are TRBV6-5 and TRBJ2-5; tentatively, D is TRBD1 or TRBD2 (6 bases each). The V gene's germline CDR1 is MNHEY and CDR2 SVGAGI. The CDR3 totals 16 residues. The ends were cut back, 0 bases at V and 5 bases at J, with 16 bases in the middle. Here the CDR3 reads CASSYSMNRGLETQYF. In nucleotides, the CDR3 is TGTGCCAGCAGTTACTCGATGAATCGGGGGCTTGAGACCCAGTACTTC.

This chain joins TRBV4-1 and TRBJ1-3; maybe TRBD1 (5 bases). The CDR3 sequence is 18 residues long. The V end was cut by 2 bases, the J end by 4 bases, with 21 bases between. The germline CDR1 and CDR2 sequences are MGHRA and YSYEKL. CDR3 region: CASSQRIRVQRSGNTIYF. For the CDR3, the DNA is TGCGCCAGCAGCCAACGTATCAGGGTCCAGAGGTCGGGAAACACCATATATTTT.

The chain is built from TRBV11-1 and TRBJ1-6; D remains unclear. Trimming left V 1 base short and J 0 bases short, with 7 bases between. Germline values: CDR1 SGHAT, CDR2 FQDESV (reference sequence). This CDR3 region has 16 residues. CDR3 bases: TGTGCCAGCAGCTTAGGAAGGAGCTCCTATAATTCACCCCTCCACTTT. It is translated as CASSLGRSSYNSPLHF.

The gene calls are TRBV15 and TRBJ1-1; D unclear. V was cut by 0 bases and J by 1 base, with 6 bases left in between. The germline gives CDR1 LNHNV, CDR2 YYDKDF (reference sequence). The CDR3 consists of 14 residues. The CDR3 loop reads CATSREGKNTEAFF. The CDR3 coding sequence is TGTGCCACCAGCAGAGAAGGGAAGAACACTGAAGCTTTCTTT.

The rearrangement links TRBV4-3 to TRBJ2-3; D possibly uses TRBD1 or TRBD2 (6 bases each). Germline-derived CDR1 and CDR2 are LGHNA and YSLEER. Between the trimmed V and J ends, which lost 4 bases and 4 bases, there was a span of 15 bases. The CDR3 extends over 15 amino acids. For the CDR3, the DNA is TGCGCCAGCAGCCTTGAGGGGGGATCGCCAGATACGCAGTATTTT. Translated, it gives CASSLEGGSPDTQYF.